This T cell receptor beta chain appears in the sequencing data of a study of glioma-infiltrating T cells. This clonotype was seen repeatedly, ten times or more. Its antigen remains unidentified. Overall study results and limits: CDR3 overlap between tissue and blood was very small. Tissue-blood divergence was below expectation in non-neoplastic patients, above in gliomas.

TCR alpha and beta CDR3 regions were amplified from RNA using iRepertoire nested multiplex PCR. For one-step reverse transcription and amplification, 100-400 ng of tissue mRNA or PBMC total RNA was used. TCRdb analysed the multiplex PCR reads with MiXCR anew, one entry per CDR3 protein. Among fewer than 200,000 distinct CDR3 sequences, 30% to 40% were seen once, and the ten largest hold around 20%. The CDR3 is made up of 13 amino acids. Germline V gives CDR1 SGHRS, CDR2 YFSETQ. V was shortened by 4 bases and J by 6 bases, with 13 bases between the two germline ends. This clonotype was obtained from a human donor with low-grade glioma or glioblastoma, undergoing nonglioma brain surgery, or in good health (not recorded which). The V and J genes are TRBV5-1 and TRBJ1-1; no definite D call. What was sequenced was glioma tissue, nonneoplastic brain tissue, or PBMCs (not recorded which). CDR3 region: CASSGVALAEAFF. CDR3 sequence (DNA): TGCGCCAGCAGCGGGGTCGCCCTGGCTGAAGCTTTCTTT.